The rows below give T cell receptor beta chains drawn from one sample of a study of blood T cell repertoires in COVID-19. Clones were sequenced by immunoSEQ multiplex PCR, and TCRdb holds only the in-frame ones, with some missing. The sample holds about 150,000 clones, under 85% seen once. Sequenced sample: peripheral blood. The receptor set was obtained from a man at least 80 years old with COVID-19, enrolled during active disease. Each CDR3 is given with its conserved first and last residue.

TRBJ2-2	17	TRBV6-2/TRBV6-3	CASSYSGTGSLTGELFF
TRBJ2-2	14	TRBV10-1	CASSPGTGTGELFF
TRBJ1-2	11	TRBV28	CAAAGGYGYTF
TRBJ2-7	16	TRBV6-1	CASSEKLAGDSYEQYF
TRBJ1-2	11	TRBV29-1	CSVEGHHGYTF
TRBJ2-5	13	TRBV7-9	CASDGTDQETQYF
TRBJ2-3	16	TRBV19	CASRSTSGGRTDTQYF
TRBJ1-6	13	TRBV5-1	CASSPRSDSPLHF
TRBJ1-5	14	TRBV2	CASSASGGNQPQHF
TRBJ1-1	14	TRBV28	CASNGGQGGTEAFF
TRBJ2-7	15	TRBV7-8	CASSLERGTFYEQYF
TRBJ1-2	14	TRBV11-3	CASSLSGGSGGYTF
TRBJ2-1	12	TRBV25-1	CASSSSGYEQFF
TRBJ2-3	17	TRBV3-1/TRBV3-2	CASSPYWGSGGPRTQYF
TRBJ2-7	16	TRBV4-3	CASSQEGWGGYYEQYF
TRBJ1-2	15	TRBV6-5	CASTSPGQGAFGYTF
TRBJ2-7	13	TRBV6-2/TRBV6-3	CASSYRLQGTIGF
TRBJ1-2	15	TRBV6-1	CASSERSPPGNRYTF
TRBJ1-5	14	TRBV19	CASSTAGGNQPQHF
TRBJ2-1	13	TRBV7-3	CASSSGLESEQFF
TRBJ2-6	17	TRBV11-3	CASSSLLLVSGANVLTF
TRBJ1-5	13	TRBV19	CASSISQGKPQHF
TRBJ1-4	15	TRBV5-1	CASSFGATGGEKLFF
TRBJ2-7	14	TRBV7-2	CASSLHQGPYEQYF
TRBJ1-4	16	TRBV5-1	CASSSPGQGSGEKLFF
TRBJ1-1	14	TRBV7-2	CASSPQAGMAEAFF
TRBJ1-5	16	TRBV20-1	CSASPLGGYSNQPQHF
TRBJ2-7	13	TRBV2	CASSALRSYEQYF
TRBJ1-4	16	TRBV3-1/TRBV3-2	CASSQLDRLTNEKLFF
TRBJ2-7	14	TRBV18	CASAIGTGGYEQYF
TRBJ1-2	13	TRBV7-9	CASRKQDSYGYTF
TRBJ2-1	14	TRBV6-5	CASNRDFLGDEQFF
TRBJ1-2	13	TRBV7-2	CASSLWQAYGYTF